This record concerns one T cell receptor beta chain sequence. CDR3 size: 13 residues. Germline V gene lookup returns CDR1 SGHRS and CDR2 YFSETQ. The ends were cut back, 0 bases at V and 7 bases at J, with 10 bases in the middle. This record belongs to a study of blood T cell repertoires in COVID-19. Background on the study: COVID-19 samples collected from the United States, Italy and Spain covered acute and convalescent phases. From T cells, B-cell-depleted T cells, or PBMCs came the material, which was cDNA or gDNA.

Source study methods: Cell counts per sample came from amplifying reference gene primers. Here immunoSEQ multiplex PCR was the method, and the copy in TCRdb shows in-frame clones only, minus some. V, J and clone size were drawn from that table, and D and trimming were deduced from the DNA. In the table there are around 170,000 clones, roughly four fifths of which are singletons. The chain carries TRBV5-1 and TRBJ2-5; D perhaps matches TRBD2 (5 bases). This TCR was sampled from a woman aged 40-49 years with acute or convalescent COVID-19. The sequenced sample was peripheral blood. The CDR3 nucleotides read TGCGCCAGCAGCTTGGCGGGGTCCGGGACCCAGTACTTC. Its translation: CASSLAGSGTQYF. The whole variable domain, remainder taken from reference TRBV5-1 and TRBJ2-5, is KAGVTQTPRYLIKTRGQQVTLSCSPISGHRSVSWYQQTPGQGLQFLFEYFSETQRNKGNFPGRFSGRQFSNSRSEMNVSTLELGDSALYLCASSLAGSGTQYFGPGTRLLVL.